This T cell receptor (beta chain) was obtained from a study of T cells after posttransplantation cyclophosphamide. Findings and caveats of the study: Recipient CMV seropositivity and CMV reactivation strongly tracked TRB clonality. Blood and skin or GI T cell repertoires showed limited TRB overlap.

Produced via immunoSEQ multiplex PCR; TCRdb's table is partial and in-frame only. The sample presents approximately 40,000 clones, none singletons. This clone was detected only a few times. Its antigen is undetermined. The length of the CDR3 is 14 residues. Germline V CDR1 and CDR2: SGHNT, YYREEE (reference sequence). V was pared by 3 bases and J by 4 bases, with 12 bases between. The receptor was isolated from a man aged 40-55 years in good health, CMV-negative, and a related stem cell transplant donor. The V and J genes are TRBV5-4 and TRBJ2-3; TRBD2 might be the D (7 bases). The material sequenced was PBMCs. The CDR3 sequence is CASSSGGGADTQYF. CDR3 bases: TGTGCCAGCAGCTCGGGGGGCGGGGCAGATACGCAGTATTTT.